The clone carrying this TCR beta chain was seen many times. Its target is not known. Trimming took off 2 bases at V and 1 base at J, with 9 bases between the two ends. CDR3 size: 16 residues. Germline V gene lookup returns CDR1 MNHNS and CDR2 SASEGT. Each CDR3 protein is one row after TCRdb ran MiXCR on the RACE reads. The sample consists of about 360,000 distinct CDR3 sequences, roughly 6.9% of them appearing once. Specified time point: patch test 1, 2 weeks after DPC sensitization. Regarding treatment: therapeutic diphenylcyclopropenone sensitization with weekly scalp DPC. The data derive from a study of human T cells and chemical hapten exposure. Study-wide background: TCR yields per sample varied mostly from small pooled library volume differences. Regarding the study as a whole: Since the donors had alopecia, their immune response may not be the same as that of healthy people. The count of PT1 expanded TCRs correlated positively with patch test score.

Source: whole blood, taken in connection with sensitization to the hapten diphenylcyclopropenone (DPC). The genes are TRBV6-1 and TRBJ2-6; D tentatively reads TRBD1 or TRBD2 (5 bases each). The source of this sequence is a woman younger than 35 with alopecia areata. Some clones in this sample may be carry-over from other donors' samples. CDR3 residues: CASSERDGSGANVLTF. Here the CDR3 DNA reads TGTGCCAGCAGTGAAAGGGACGGTTCTGGGGCCAACGTCCTGACTTTC.